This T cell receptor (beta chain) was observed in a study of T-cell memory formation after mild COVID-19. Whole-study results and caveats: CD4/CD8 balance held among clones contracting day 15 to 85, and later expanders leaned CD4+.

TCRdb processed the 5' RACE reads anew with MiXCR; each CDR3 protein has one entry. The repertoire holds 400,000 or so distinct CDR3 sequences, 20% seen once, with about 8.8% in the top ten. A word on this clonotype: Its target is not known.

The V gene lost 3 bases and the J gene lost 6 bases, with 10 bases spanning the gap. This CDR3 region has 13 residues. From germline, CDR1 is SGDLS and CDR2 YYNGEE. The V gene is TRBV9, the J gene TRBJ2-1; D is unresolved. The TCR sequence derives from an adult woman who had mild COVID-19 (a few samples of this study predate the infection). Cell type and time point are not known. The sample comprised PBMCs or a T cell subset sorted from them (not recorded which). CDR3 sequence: CASSAHTGNEQFF. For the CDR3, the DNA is TGTGCCAGCAGCGCACACACCGGCAATGAGCAGTTCTTC.